The rows below give T cell receptor beta chains drawn from one sample of a study of shared clonotypes between healthy human individuals. Produced via immunoSEQ multiplex PCR; TCRdb's table is partial and in-frame only. The top ten hold roughly 0.13% of the sample, which has some 2,100,000 clones, 90% to 97% seen once. Sample: naive CD4+ T cells sorted from blood. The receptors shown here come from a man aged 18 to 29 in good health. Each CDR3 is given with its conserved first and last residue. The D gene is left open where the match is weak. For some rows the clone size is stated as once, few or many, or as a class when expanded; others skip it.

J gene | clone size | D gene | V gene | CDR3 protein | CDR3 DNA
TRBJ2-3 | NA | TRBD1 | TRBV19 | CASSIGTGTDTQYF | TGTGCCAGTAGTATAGGGACAGGGACAGATACGCAGTATTTT
TRBJ2-7 | NA | NA | TRBV5-1 | CASSVGTTPILYEQYF | TGCGCCAGCAGCGTGGGGACCACTCCGATATTATACGAGCAGTACTTC
TRBJ1-4 | NA | NA | TRBV9 | CASSPDLPRGWGEKLFF | TGTGCCAGCAGTCCAGACCTCCCGCGGGGCTGGGGGGAAAAACTGTTTTTT
TRBJ2-7 | NA | TRBD1 | TRBV11-2 | CASSPGTGGYEQYF | TGTGCCAGCAGCCCCGGGACAGGGGGATACGAGCAGTACTTC
TRBJ1-4 | NA | NA | TRBV6-5 | CASSQGGLEKLFF | TGTGCCAGCAGTCAGGGAGGTTTGGAAAAACTGTTTTTT
TRBJ2-5 | once | NA | TRBV7-2 | CATRGAKETQYF | TGTGCCACCCGCGGGGCCAAAGAGACCCAGTACTTC
TRBJ1-2 | NA | NA | TRBV7-2 | CASSLLDFRELGYTF | TGTGCCAGCAGCTTACTTGATTTTCGGGAACTCGGCTACACCTTC
TRBJ1-4 | NA | NA | TRBV5-1 | CASSWKGEKLFF | TGCGCCAGCAGCTGGAAAGGGGAAAAACTGTTTTTT
TRBJ2-7 | NA | NA | TRBV11-2 | CASSLVAGMSYEQYF | TGTGCCAGCAGCTTAGTAGCAGGGATGTCCTACGAGCAGTACTTC
TRBJ2-2 | NA | NA | TRBV2 | CASRWWGGGPGELFF | TGTGCCAGCAGATGGTGGGGAGGGGGACCCGGGGAGCTGTTTTTT
TRBJ1-1 | many | NA | TRBV28 | CASSQPGGLFRMNTEAFF | TGTGCCAGCAGCCAGCCTGGGGGGCTGTTTCGGATGAACACTGAAGCTTTCTTT
TRBJ2-7 | NA | TRBD1 | TRBV5-1 | CASSLEPGTGKQYF | TGCGCCAGCAGCTTGGAGCCAGGGACAGGCAAGCAGTACTTC
TRBJ2-2 | NA | TRBD1 | TRBV7-7 | CASRGGANTGELFF | TGTGCTAGCAGAGGGGGCGCGAACACCGGGGAGCTGTTTTTT
TRBJ2-5 | NA | NA | TRBV4-1 | CASSQDAQKPQETQYF | TGCGCCAGCAGCCAAGACGCCCAGAAACCCCAAGAGACCCAGTACTTC
TRBJ1-1 | NA | NA | TRBV7-8 | CASSLVPGIDTEAFF | TGTGCCAGCAGCTTAGTCCCGGGGATCGACACTGAAGCTTTCTTT
TRBJ1-2 | NA | NA | TRBV27 | CASSFIRGYGYTF | TGTGCCAGCAGTTTTATTCGGGGCTATGGCTACACCTTC
TRBJ2-7 | NA | NA | TRBV7-4 | CASSLKWSEQYF | TGTGCCAGCAGCTTAAAATGGAGCGAGCAGTACTTC
TRBJ1-1 | NA | TRBD1 | TRBV27 | CASSLLPQGNSEAFF | TGTGCCAGCAGTTTATTACCACAGGGGAATTCTGAAGCTTTCTTT
TRBJ2-2 | NA | TRBD2 | TRBV30 | CASIPPMGSGVTGELFF | TGTGCCTCAATCCCTCCCATGGGGAGCGGGGTCACCGGGGAGCTGTTTTTT
TRBJ1-2 | NA | NA | TRBV6-5 | CASSRDLNYGYTF | TGTGCCAGCAGCCGTGACCTAAACTATGGCTACACCTTC
TRBJ2-3 | NA | TRBD2 | TRBV9 | CASSAGTSGSTDTQYF | TGTGCCAGCAGCGCAGGGACTAGCGGGAGCACAGATACGCAGTATTTT
TRBJ2-1 | NA | NA | TRBV7-3 | CASSLNEADGQFF | TGTGCCAGCAGCTTAAATGAGGCGGATGGGCAGTTCTTC
TRBJ2-6 | NA | NA | TRBV5-1 | CASTEGWVGANVLTF | TGCGCCAGCACTGAAGGGTGGGTTGGGGCCAACGTCCTGACTTTC
TRBJ1-5 | NA | NA | TRBV4-1 | CASSQVWEGSSNQPQHF | TGCGCCAGCAGCCAAGTTTGGGAGGGCAGTAGCAATCAGCCCCAGCATTTT
TRBJ2-7 | NA | TRBD2 | TRBV2 | CASSVVGGGYEQYF | TGTGCCAGCAGTGTCGTTGGGGGGGGCTACGAGCAGTACTTC
TRBJ2-2 | NA | TRBD2 | TRBV10-1 | CASSGGGTGELFF | TGCGCCAGCAGCGGGGGGGGCACCGGGGAGCTGTTTTTT
TRBJ1-1 | NA | NA | TRBV19 | CASSSGKYTEAFF | TGTGCCAGTAGTAGTGGGAAATACACTGAAGCTTTCTTT
TRBJ1-2 | NA | TRBD1 | TRBV27 | CASSSRDRGNYGYTF | TGTGCCAGCAGTTCCAGGGACAGGGGAAACTATGGCTACACCTTC
TRBJ2-7 | NA | NA | TRBV10-3 | CAISESEVYEQYF | TGTGCCATCAGTGAGTCGGAGGTCTACGAGCAGTACTTC
TRBJ1-5 | NA | TRBD1 | TRBV15 | CATSDRGGGNQPQHF | TGTGCCACCAGCGACAGGGGTGGCGGCAATCAGCCCCAGCATTTT
TRBJ2-7 | NA | TRBD1 | TRBV11-2 | CASSLGVPGTAYEQYF | TGTGCCAGCAGCTTAGGAGTACCCGGGACAGCATACGAGCAGTACTTC
TRBJ1-2 | NA | NA | TRBV5-1 | CASSLGGGRNYGYTF | TGCGCCAGCAGCTTGGGCGGAGGACGGAACTATGGCTACACCTTC
TRBJ1-1 | NA | TRBD1 | TRBV10-3 | CAIADRGFSTEAFF | TGTGCCATCGCTGACAGGGGGTTTAGCACTGAAGCTTTCTTT